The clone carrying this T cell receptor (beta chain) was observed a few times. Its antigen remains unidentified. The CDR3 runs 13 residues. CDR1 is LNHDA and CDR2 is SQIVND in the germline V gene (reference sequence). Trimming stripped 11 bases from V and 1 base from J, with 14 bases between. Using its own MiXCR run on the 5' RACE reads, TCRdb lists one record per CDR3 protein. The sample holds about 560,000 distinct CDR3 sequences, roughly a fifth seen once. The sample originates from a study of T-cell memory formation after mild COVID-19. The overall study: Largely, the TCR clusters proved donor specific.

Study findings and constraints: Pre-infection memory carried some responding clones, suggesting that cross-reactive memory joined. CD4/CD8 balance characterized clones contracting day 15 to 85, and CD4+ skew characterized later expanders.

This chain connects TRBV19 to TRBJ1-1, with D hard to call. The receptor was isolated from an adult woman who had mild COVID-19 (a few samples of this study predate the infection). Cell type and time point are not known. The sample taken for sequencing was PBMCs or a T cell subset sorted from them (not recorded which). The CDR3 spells CAALRQPNTEAFF. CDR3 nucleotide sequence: TGTGCCGCGCTTCGGCAGCCGAACACTGAAGCTTTCTTT.